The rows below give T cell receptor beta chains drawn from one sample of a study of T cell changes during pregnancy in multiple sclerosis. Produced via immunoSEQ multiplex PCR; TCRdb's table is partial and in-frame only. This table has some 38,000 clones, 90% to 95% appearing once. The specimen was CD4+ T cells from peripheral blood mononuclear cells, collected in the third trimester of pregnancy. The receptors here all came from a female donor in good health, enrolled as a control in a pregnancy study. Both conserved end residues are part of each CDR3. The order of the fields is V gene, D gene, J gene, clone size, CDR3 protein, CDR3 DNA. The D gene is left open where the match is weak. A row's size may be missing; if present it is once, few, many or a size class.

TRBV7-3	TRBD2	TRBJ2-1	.	CASSLYGGAVNEQFF	TGTGCCAGCAGCTTATACGGGGGGGCGGTTAATGAGCAGTTCTTC
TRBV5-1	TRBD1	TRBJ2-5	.	CASSPLGQSQETQYF	TGCGCCAGCAGCCCCCTGGGACAGTCCCAAGAGACCCAGTACTTC
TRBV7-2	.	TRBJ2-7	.	CASSLNRVEQYF	TGTGCCAGCAGCTTAAATCGGGTCGAGCAGTACTTC
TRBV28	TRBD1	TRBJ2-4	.	CASSPKGAVAKNIQYF	TGTGCCAGCAGTCCAAAGGGGGCGGTAGCCAAAAACATTCAGTACTTC
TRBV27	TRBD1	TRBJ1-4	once	CASRPSRDRGDLSEKLFF	TGTGCCAGCAGACCCTCCCGGGACAGGGGAGATCTTAGTGAAAAACTGTTTTTT
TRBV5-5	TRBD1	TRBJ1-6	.	CASSLYGGQSYSPLHF	TGTGCCAGCAGCTTGTACGGGGGACAGAGTTATTCACCCCTCCACTTT
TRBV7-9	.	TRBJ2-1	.	CASSLVGDYGEQFF	TGTGCCAGCAGCTTAGTTGGAGACTACGGTGAGCAGTTCTTC
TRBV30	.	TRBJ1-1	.	CAWRAIRNTEAFF	TGTGCCTGGAGGGCAATAAGGAACACTGAAGCTTTCTTT
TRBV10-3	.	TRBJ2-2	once	CAISGARGWDTGELFF	TGTGCCATCAGTGGGGCCCGGGGGTGGGACACCGGGGAGCTGTTTTTT
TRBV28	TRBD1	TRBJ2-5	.	CASSFPQGAGETQYF	TGTGCCAGCAGTTTTCCCCAGGGGGCAGGGGAGACCCAGTACTTC
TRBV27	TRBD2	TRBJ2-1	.	CASRGLAGHNEQFF	TGTGCCAGCCGCGGACTAGCGGGACACAATGAGCAGTTCTTC
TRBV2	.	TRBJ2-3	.	CASSVNTDTQYF	TGTGCCAGCAGTGTTAACACAGATACGCAGTATTTT
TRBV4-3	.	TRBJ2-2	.	CASSPRAQRSNTGELFF	TGCGCCAGCAGCCCGCGGGCCCAGCGTTCGAACACCGGGGAGCTGTTTTTT
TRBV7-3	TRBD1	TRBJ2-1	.	CASSLGTGADNEQFF	TGTGCCAGCAGCTTAGGGACAGGGGCCGACAATGAGCAGTTCTTC
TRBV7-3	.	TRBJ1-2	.	CASSPNSDSYGYTF	TGTGCCAGCAGCCCTAATTCGGACAGCTATGGCTACACCTTC
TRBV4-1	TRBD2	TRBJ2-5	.	CASSQDRPSGKETQYF	TGCGCCAGCAGCCAAGATAGGCCTAGCGGGAAAGAGACCCAGTACTTC
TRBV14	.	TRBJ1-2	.	CASSQDGSGVGYTF	TGTGCCAGCAGCCAAGATGGGTCAGGTGTTGGCTACACCTTC